The rows below give T cell receptor beta chains drawn from one sample of a study of T cell responses to AZD1222 COVID-19 vaccine. TCRdb keeps only in-frame clones here, not all; method: immunoSEQ multiplex PCR. The sample has about 130,000 clones, around 87% seen once. The source was peripheral blood, collected on day 0 of AZD1222 vaccination. The origin of the receptors is an adult in good health. The CDR3 runs from the conserved cysteine through the conserved F or W. The D gene is left open where the match is weak.

d_call: NA
v_call: TRBV9
j_call: TRBJ2-7
cdr3_aa: CASSPKTNPAYEQYF

d_call: NA
v_call: TRBV21-1
j_call: TRBJ2-7
cdr3_aa: CASSKAEAGIPYEQYF

d_call: NA
v_call: TRBV5-8
j_call: TRBJ2-1
cdr3_aa: CASSPITLARPLNEQFF

d_call: NA
v_call: TRBV28
j_call: TRBJ2-7
cdr3_aa: CASLPGSAHSYEQYF

d_call: NA
v_call: TRBV10-3
j_call: TRBJ1-1
cdr3_aa: CAISDPGQMNTEAFF

d_call: NA
v_call: TRBV28
j_call: TRBJ1-5
cdr3_aa: CASSFSSNQPQHF

d_call: NA
v_call: TRBV18
j_call: TRBJ1-1
cdr3_aa: CASADTSPFF

d_call: NA
v_call: TRBV10-3
j_call: TRBJ2-5
cdr3_aa: CAISESTIGQETQYF

d_call: TRBD2
v_call: TRBV30
j_call: TRBJ2-1
cdr3_aa: CAWRILAGANEQFF

d_call: NA
v_call: TRBV7-2
j_call: TRBJ1-3
cdr3_aa: CASSFGGDSGNTIYF

d_call: NA
v_call: TRBV5-1
j_call: TRBJ1-1
cdr3_aa: CASSLQTNTEAFF

d_call: TRBD1
v_call: TRBV6-2/TRBV6-3
j_call: TRBJ2-2
cdr3_aa: CASSYLRGTGHSGELFF

d_call: TRBD2
v_call: TRBV9
j_call: TRBJ2-3
cdr3_aa: CASSVGGTDTQYF

d_call: NA
v_call: TRBV19
j_call: TRBJ2-7
cdr3_aa: CASSMTSREQYF

d_call: NA
v_call: TRBV20-1
j_call: TRBJ1-3
cdr3_aa: CSASEDPGNTIYF

d_call: TRBD1
v_call: TRBV6-5
j_call: TRBJ2-7
cdr3_aa: CASSQRTGTYEQYF